These 23 T cell receptor beta chains were sequenced from one sample in a study of T cell repertoires in cytomegalovirus infection. One entry per CDR3 protein, called by TCRdb with MiXCR from the reads. The data show around 630,000 distinct CDR3 sequences, approximately 24% seen once. The sample comprised CD8+ T cells from PBMCs. The receptors were gathered from a human donor in good health (CMV status not recorded). Some clones in this sample may be carry-over from other donors' samples.

About this clonotype: Just one base apart from a much larger clone, this may be a read error. The chain has TRBV7-2 and TRBJ2-1; either TRBD1 or TRBD2 may fit D (5 bases each). With 2 bases removed from V and 10 bases from J, the gap between germline ends came to 21 bases. Germline V lookup: CDR1 SGHTA, CDR2 FQGNSA. This CDR3 region has 16 residues. CDR3 residues: CASSLIWGQSVAEQFF. CDR3 DNA sequence: TGTGCCAGCAGCTTAATTTGGGGCCAGTCCGTAGCGGAGCAGTTCTTC.

The V gene is TRBV24-1, the J gene TRBJ2-1, with D possibly being TRBD1 or TRBD2 (5 bases each). This CDR3 contains 14 residues. V was cut by 4 bases and J by 8 bases, with 14 bases left in between. Per the germline V gene, CDR1 is KGHDR and CDR2 is SFDVKD. CDR3 coding DNA: TGTGCCACCAGTGACACCGGGGCCAGGGATGAGCAGTTCTTC. This gives the protein CATSDTGARDEQFF.

This clonotype was seen ten or more times. DNA of the CDR3: TGTGCCAGCAGCTCCGAACTGCGGGGGAGTAAGGACTACGAGCAGTACTTC. Its protein is CASSSELRGSKDYEQYF. The chain has TRBV7-6 and TRBJ2-7; 7 positions match TRBD2. V was clipped by 4 bases and J by 3 bases; unmatched bases: 15. This CDR3 spans 17 amino acids. Germline V gives CDR1 SGHVS, CDR2 FNYEAQ.

The chain uses TRBV10-3 and TRBJ2-5; no clear D. The CDR3 consists of 13 residues. CDR1 is ENHRY and CDR2 is SYGVKD in the germline V gene. Trimming took 3 bases from V and 2 from J, leaving 7 bases between them. The CDR3 region is CAISEAQQETQYF. CDR3 nucleotide sequence: TGTGCCATCAGTGAAGCTCAGCAAGAGACCCAGTACTTC.

This clonotype has a handful of counts. The rearrangement uses TRBV9 and TRBJ1-1, with a possible D match to TRBD1 (5 bases). This CDR3 has 16 residues. Looked up from germline, CDR1 is SGDLS and CDR2 is YYNGEE. V lost 4 bases, J lost 3 bases, and 19 bases lay in between. CDR3 nucleotides: TGTGCCAGCAGCACCCCCCTCCAGGGAGTCGACACTGAAGCTTTCTTT. Protein sequence: CASSTPLQGVDTEAFF.

This clonotype was found a few times. V and J are TRBV12-5 and TRBJ2-2, with D possibly TRBD1 on 6 matching bases. From germline, CDR1 is LGHNT and CDR2 FRNRAP. V dropped 6 bases and J dropped 1 base, with 15 bases sitting between them. This CDR3 is 16 amino acids long. CDR3 in DNA: TGTGCTAGTGGCTTCAACAGGGAACGGAACACCGGGGAGCTGTTTTTT. Its protein is CASGFNRERNTGELFF.

This chain links TRBV29-1 with TRBJ1-2; D gene ambiguous. Trimming shortened V by 0 bases and J by 0 bases, and 5 bases separated the two germline ends. Germline V gives CDR1 SQVTM, CDR2 ANQGSEA. The CDR3 runs to 13 residues. For the CDR3, the DNA is TGCAGCGTTGAAGATAGGACTAACTATGGCTACACCTTC. As protein: CSVEDRTNYGYTF.

Turning to this clonotype: A read error is likely, as this CDR3 ends without the conserved phenylalanine or tryptophan. This chain joins TRBV12-5 and TRBJ1-1; D unresolved. This CDR3 is 15 amino acids long. Between the trimmed V and J ends, which lost 3 bases and 0 bases, there was a span of 11 bases. CDR1 is LGHNT, CDR2 FRNRAP, per germline. The CDR3 DNA reads TGTGCTAGTGGTTTCCATGAAGGTATGAACACTGAAGCTTTCCTT. This sequence encodes CASGFHEGMNTEAFL.

Only one count was recorded for this clonotype. The CDR3 sequence: CASSLEFRASTDTQYF. CDR3 DNA: TGTGCCAGCAGCTTAGAATTTAGGGCTTCCACAGATACGCAGTATTTT. This chain joins TRBV7-3 and TRBJ2-3; D not certain. The CDR3 is 16 amino acids. In germline, CDR1 is SGHTA, CDR2 FQGTGA. Trimming removed 2 bases from V and 2 bases from J, with 14 bases in between. Supplemented by reference TRBV7-3 and TRBJ2-3, the full variable domain reads GAGVSQTPSNKVTEKGKYVELRCDPISGHTALYWYRQSLGQGPEFLIYFQGTGAADDSGLPNDRFFAVRPEGSVSTLKIQRTERGDSAVYLCASSLEFRASTDTQYFGPGTRLTVL.

As regards this clonotype: One junction end disagrees with the germline gene, perhaps due to a read error. V usage is TRBV14 and J usage is TRBJ2-7; weak D call: TRBD1 (6 bases). The CDR3 is 14 amino acids. Germline CDR1 is SGHDN and CDR2 is FVKESK. The CDR3 nucleotides are TGTGTCAGCAGCCAAGCAGGGGCGAGATACGAGCAGTACTTC. It yields the protein CVSSQAGARYEQYF.

This clonotype was detected a few times. V usage is TRBV10-3 and J usage is TRBJ2-5; 7 nucleotides align to TRBD1. Trimming removed 6 bases from V and 3 bases from J; junction bases left unmatched: 4. The CDR3 is 13 amino acids. Germline CDR1 and CDR2: ENHRY and SYGVKD. The chain's CDR3 is CAIRVDREETQYF. The DNA of the CDR3 is TGTGCCATCAGGGTCGACAGGGAAGAGACCCAGTACTTC.

The CDR3 DNA follows: TGTGCCAGCAGTTTTATTCTAGGGGGGCGTAAAGATACGCAGTATTTT. This sequence encodes CASSFILGGRKDTQYF. The chain uses TRBV28 and TRBJ2-3; D is possibly TRBD1 or TRBD2 (6 bases each). V was cut by 3 bases and J by 5 bases, with 18 bases left in between. Germline CDR1 and CDR2: MDHEN and SYDVKM. This CDR3 contains 16 residues.

In its sample, this clonotype was seen a few times. A junction end diverges from the germline sequence, so it may reflect a read error. The gene calls are TRBV15 and TRBJ2-5; D not resolved. This CDR3 contains 15 residues. Germline-derived CDR1 and CDR2 are LNHNV and YYDKDF (reference sequence). CDR3 region: CATNRIPVDQETQYF. In DNA, the CDR3 is TGTGCCACCAACAGAATTCCGGTAGACCAAGAGACCCAGTACTTC.

This clonotype was counted a single time. The rearrangement uses TRBV20-1 and TRBJ2-3; TRBD1 might be the D (5 bases). Germline V gives CDR1 DFQATT, CDR2 SNEGSKA (reference sequence). This CDR3 is 15 amino acids long. V was pared by 0 bases and J by 2 bases, with 12 bases between. The CDR3 DNA is TGCAGTGCTAGAGATGGACATTCGTTCACAGATACGCAGTATTTT. Translating gives CSARDGHSFTDTQYF.

This clonotype was observed at least ten times. The V call is TRBV12-3 or TRBV12-4, the J call TRBJ1-1; tentatively, D is TRBD1 (6 bases). The CDR3 is 13 residues long. With 6 bases removed from V and 4 bases from J, the gap between germline ends came to 12 bases. The CDR3 here is CASRRGSGTEAFF. The CDR3 bases are TGTGCCAGCAGGAGGGGGTCGGGCACTGAAGCTTTCTTT.

This clonotype showed up just a few times. The genes are TRBV29-1 and TRBJ1-2, with a weak D call TRBD1 (5 bases). Per the germline V gene, CDR1 is SQVTM and CDR2 is ANQGSEA. Trimming removed 1 base from V and 4 bases from J, with 28 bases in between. The CDR3 runs 19 residues. CDR3: CSVEVGGETSGLSLYGYTF. CDR3 nucleotide sequence: TGCAGCGTTGAAGTAGGAGGGGAGACAAGTGGTTTGTCCCTCTATGGCTACACCTTC.

This clonotype was seen a few times. V and J are TRBV28 and TRBJ2-2, with a possible D match to TRBD1 (7 bases). The V gene lost 2 bases and the J gene lost 3 bases, with 13 bases spanning the gap. Looked up from germline, CDR1 is MDHEN and CDR2 is SYDVKM. The CDR3 has 16 residues. The CDR3, as DNA: TGTGCCAGCAGTTTACCACCAGGGGGGTACACCGGGGAGCTGTTTTTT. Translating gives CASSLPPGGYTGELFF.

This clonotype was counted at least ten times. The gene calls are TRBV7-2 and TRBJ2-7; D is ambiguous. The germline V gene encodes CDR1 SGHTA and CDR2 FQGNSA. V lost 5 bases to trimming and J lost 0 bases, with 11 bases between them. The CDR3 is 14 amino acids. CDR3 region: CASSLDGPSYEQYV. For the CDR3, the DNA is TGTGCCAGCAGCCTAGACGGACCCTCCTACGAGCAGTACGTC.

The V gene is TRBV2, the J gene TRBJ1-5; TRBD1 is a possible D gene (5 bases). Looked up from germline, CDR1 is SNHLY and CDR2 is FYNNEI. CDR3 length: 17 residues. The V end was cut by 0 bases, the J end by 0 bases, with 12 bases between. CDR3 region: CASSEALSGFSNQPQHF. The CDR3 DNA is TGTGCCAGCAGTGAAGCGCTTTCAGGGTTTAGCAATCAGCCCCAGCATTTT.

The chain uses TRBV7-9 and TRBJ1-3; no firm D call. Germline V gives CDR1 SEHNR, CDR2 FQNEAQ (reference sequence). The CDR3 spans 9 residues. CDR3 bases: TGTGTTACGAAGAACACCATATATTTT. The encoded protein is CVTKNTIYF.

For this clonotype: A much more abundant neighbour one base away suggests this may be a read error. This chain uses TRBV7-8 with TRBJ2-5; D possibly corresponds to TRBD2 (6 bases). CDR1 is SGHVS and CDR2 is FQNEAQ in the germline V gene. The CDR3 is 18 amino acids. This CDR3 is CVSSPEVAAFPRQETQYF. The CDR3 DNA reads as TGTGTCAGCAGCCCAGAGGTAGCGGCATTTCCCCGGCAAGAGACCCAGTACTTC.

This clonotype was seen only a few times. The chain recombines TRBV10-3 with TRBJ2-3, with no clear D. Germline CDR1 and CDR2: ENHRY and SYGVKD. V was cut by 6 bases and J by 2 bases, with 6 bases left in between. This CDR3 is 12 amino acids long. DNA of the CDR3: TGTGCCATCAGAACAGTCACAGATACGCAGTATTTT. Translating gives CAIRTVTDTQYF.

This clonotype showed up just a few times. The chain recombines TRBV19 with TRBJ1-1; possible D gene TRBD1, 5 bases. V lost 2 bases and J lost 2, with 12 bases in between. Germline loops: CDR1 LNHDA, CDR2 SQIVND (reference sequence). This CDR3 region has 15 residues. The CDR3 sequence is CASSILRGTNTEAFF. In DNA, the CDR3 is TGTGCCAGTAGTATATTGAGAGGGACCAACACTGAAGCTTTCTTT.